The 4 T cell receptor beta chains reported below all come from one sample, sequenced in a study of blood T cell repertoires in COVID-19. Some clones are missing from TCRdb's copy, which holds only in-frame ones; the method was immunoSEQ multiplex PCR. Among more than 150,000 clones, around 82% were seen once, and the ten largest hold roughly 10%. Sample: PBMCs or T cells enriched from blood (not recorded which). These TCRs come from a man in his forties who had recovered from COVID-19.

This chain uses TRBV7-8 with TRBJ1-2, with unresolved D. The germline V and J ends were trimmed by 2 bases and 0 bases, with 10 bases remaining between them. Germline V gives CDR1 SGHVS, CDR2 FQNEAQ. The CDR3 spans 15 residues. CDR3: CASSLRRETNYGYTF. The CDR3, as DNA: TGTGCCAGCAGCTTAAGGAGGGAAACTAACTATGGCTACACCTTC.

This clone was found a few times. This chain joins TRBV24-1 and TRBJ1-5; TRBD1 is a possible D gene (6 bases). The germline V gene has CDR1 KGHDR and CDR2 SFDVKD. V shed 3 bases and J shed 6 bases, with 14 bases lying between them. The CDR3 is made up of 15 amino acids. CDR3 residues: CATSDVLGGGQPQHF. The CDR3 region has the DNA TGTGCCACCAGTGATGTATTAGGGGGGGGTCAGCCCCAGCATTTT.

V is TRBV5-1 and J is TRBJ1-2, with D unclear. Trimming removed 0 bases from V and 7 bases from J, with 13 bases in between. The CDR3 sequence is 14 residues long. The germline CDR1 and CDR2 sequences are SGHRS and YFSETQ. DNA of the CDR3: TGCGCCAGCAGCTTGGTACTAGGCGGTGCTGGCTACACCTTC. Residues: CASSLVLGGAGYTF.

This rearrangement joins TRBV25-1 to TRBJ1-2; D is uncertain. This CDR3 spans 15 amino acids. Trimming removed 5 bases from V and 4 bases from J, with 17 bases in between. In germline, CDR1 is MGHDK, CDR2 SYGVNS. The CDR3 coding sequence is TGTGCCAGCAGTCCCCTCGGGGAATCGGGCTATGGCTACACCTTC. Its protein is CASSPLGESGYGYTF.